The 13 T cell receptor beta chains given below trace back to one sample, sequenced in a study of graft-versus-host responses after intestinal transplantation. No antigen has been assigned to these receptors. Produced via immunoSEQ multiplex PCR; TCRdb's table is partial and in-frame only. The sample carries about 120,000 clones, 95% recorded once. The source was unstimulated CD8+ T cells sorted from spleen or lymph node cells, collected before intestinal transplant. These receptors all stem from a human donor who received an intestinal transplant.

The rearrangement uses TRBV7-8 and TRBJ2-1; 9 bases agree with TRBD1. Germline values: CDR1 SGHVS, CDR2 FQNEAQ. The CDR3 has 15 residues. J gave up 5 bases and V 6 bases, and 8 bases lay outside the gene matches. The CDR3 loop reads CASRDTGGWNNEQFF. The CDR3 nucleotides are TGTGCCAGCAGGGATACAGGGGGCTGGAACAATGAGCAGTTCTTC.

This clone is a singleton in its sample. The chain joins TRBV4-3 to TRBJ2-7; 9 bases line up with TRBD1. The CDR3 totals 14 residues. Per germline, CDR1 LGHNA and CDR2 YSLEER. The J segment lost 2 bases and the V segment lost 4 bases, leaving 3 bases of the junction unmatched. The CDR3 is CASSPWTGAYEQYF. The CDR3 DNA is TGCGCCAGCAGCCCTTGGACAGGGGCCTACGAGCAGTACTTC.

The chain recombines TRBV29-1 with TRBJ2-7; D is possibly TRBD2 (6 bases). The germline CDR1 and CDR2 sequences are SQVTM and ANQGSEA. The CDR3 consists of 15 residues. V lost 5 bases, J lost 2 bases, and 19 bases lay in between. The CDR3 DNA reads as TGCAGCGTTCGCCCCTGGGGGGAAAGGACCTACGAGCAGTACTTC. Its protein product is CSVRPWGERTYEQYF.

The chain employs TRBV9 and TRBJ2-5; perhaps D is TRBD1 or TRBD2 (6 bases each). Trimming took 4 bases from V and 4 from J, leaving 26 bases between them. CDR3 size: 18 residues. CDR1 and CDR2 from the germline V gene are SGDLS and YYNGEE. For the CDR3, the DNA is TGTGCCAGCAGCCCACGGAGGGATCCAGGGGTTCGAGGAGAGACCCAGTACTTC. Amino acids: CASSPRRDPGVRGETQYF.

The chain is built from TRBV19 and TRBJ2-1; TRBD1 agrees at 8 bases. V lost 5 bases and J lost 5; bases outside the gene matches: 8. CDR3 length equals 15 residues. Per germline, CDR1 LNHDA and CDR2 SQIVND (reference sequence). CDR3 bases: TGTGCCAGTAGTGTCAGGGGGCGCGAGGACAATGAGCAGTTCTTC. Protein sequence: CASSVRGREDNEQFF. Full variable domain (rest looked up from reference TRBV19 and TRBJ2-1): DGGITQSPKYLFRKEGQNVTLSCEQNLNHDAMYWYRQDPGQGLRLIYYSQIVNDFQKGDIAEGYSVSREKKESFPLTVTSAQKNPTAFYLCASSVRGREDNEQFFGPGTRLTVL.

The chain combines TRBV6-5 with TRBJ1-2, with a tentative D call TRBD1 (6 bases). The CDR3 sequence is 13 residues long. CDR1 and CDR2 (germline): MNHEY, SVGAGI. V was pared by 6 bases and J by 5 bases, with 13 bases between. CDR3 amino acids: CASSRQAAYGYTF. CDR3 in DNA: TGTGCCAGCAGCCGACAGGCAGCGTATGGCTACACCTTC.

This chain links TRBV6-5 with TRBJ2-1, with TRBD2 matching over 9 bases. V trimming: 8 bases; J trimming: 7 bases; junction bases outside the gene matches: 6. From germline, CDR1 is MNHEY and CDR2 SVGAGI. The CDR3 consists of 13 residues. Here the CDR3 reads CASYLAGTNEQFF. CDR3 nucleotides: TGTGCCAGCTATCTAGCGGGGACGAATGAGCAGTTCTTC.

The chain carries TRBV28 and TRBJ2-3; D call uncertain. Looked up from germline, CDR1 is MDHEN and CDR2 is SYDVKM. This CDR3 has 12 amino acids. Deletions cut 2 bases from V and 6 bases from J, with 6 bases between. CDR3 DNA: TGTGCCAGCAGTTTAGAGGCGGATACGCAGTATTTT. Translating it yields CASSLEADTQYF.

The chain uses TRBV4-2 and TRBJ2-2; D unclear. Trimming took 8 bases from V and 8 from J, leaving 9 bases between them. The V gene's germline CDR1 is LGHNA and CDR2 YNFKEQ. This CDR3 region has 11 residues. CDR3 loop: CASSSGGELFF. The CDR3 DNA sequence: TGTGCCAGCTCCTCTGGAGGGGAGCTGTTTTTT.

Comments on this clone: Within the sample, other DNA sequences also encode this same CDR3. The gene calls are TRBV6-1 and TRBJ1-5; D gene uncertain. The V end was cut by 3 bases, the J end by 3 bases, with 15 bases between. Per germline, CDR1 MNHNS and CDR2 SASEGT. The CDR3 loop spans 16 amino acids. This CDR3 is CASSEAQRATNQPQHF. CDR3 in DNA: TGTGCCAGCAGTGAGGCGCAGAGGGCGACCAATCAGCCCCAGCATTTT.

The chain combines TRBV9 with TRBJ2-1, with D perhaps matching TRBD1 or TRBD2 (5 bases each). Trimming left V 0 bases short and J 6 bases short, with 13 bases between. The CDR3 loop spans 15 amino acids. CDR1 and CDR2 (germline): SGDLS, YYNGEE. The CDR3 region is CASSVGGTGGNEQFF. As DNA, the CDR3 is TGTGCCAGCAGCGTAGGGGGAACTGGGGGCAATGAGCAGTTCTTC.

The rearrangement uses TRBV28 and TRBJ2-1; TRBD2 matches 10 bases. The CDR3 has 15 amino acids. Trimming cost V 6 bases and J 5 bases; bases outside gene matches: 7. CDR1 MDHEN and CDR2 SYDVKM come from the germline V gene. CDR3 in DNA: TGTGCCAGCAGAACCGGGACTAGCGTCCACAATGAGCAGTTCTTC. Translating gives CASRTGTSVHNEQFF. The variable domain in full, with the rest retrieved from reference TRBV28 and TRBJ2-1, is DVKVTQSSRYLVKRTGEKVFLECVQDMDHENMFWYRQDPGLGLRLIYFSYDVKMKEKGDIPEGYSVSREKKERFSLILESASTNQTSMYLCASRTGTSVHNEQFFGPGTRLTVL.

V usage is TRBV4-1 and J usage is TRBJ2-7; TRBD1 or TRBD2 may be the D gene (6 bases each). V lost 2 bases, J lost 2 bases, and 16 bases lay in between. This CDR3 is built from 16 residues. The germline gives CDR1 MGHRA, CDR2 YSYEKL. CDR3 sequence: CASSQIMGGDPYEQYF. Here the CDR3 DNA reads TGCGCCAGCAGCCAAATTATGGGGGGCGATCCCTACGAGCAGTACTTC.